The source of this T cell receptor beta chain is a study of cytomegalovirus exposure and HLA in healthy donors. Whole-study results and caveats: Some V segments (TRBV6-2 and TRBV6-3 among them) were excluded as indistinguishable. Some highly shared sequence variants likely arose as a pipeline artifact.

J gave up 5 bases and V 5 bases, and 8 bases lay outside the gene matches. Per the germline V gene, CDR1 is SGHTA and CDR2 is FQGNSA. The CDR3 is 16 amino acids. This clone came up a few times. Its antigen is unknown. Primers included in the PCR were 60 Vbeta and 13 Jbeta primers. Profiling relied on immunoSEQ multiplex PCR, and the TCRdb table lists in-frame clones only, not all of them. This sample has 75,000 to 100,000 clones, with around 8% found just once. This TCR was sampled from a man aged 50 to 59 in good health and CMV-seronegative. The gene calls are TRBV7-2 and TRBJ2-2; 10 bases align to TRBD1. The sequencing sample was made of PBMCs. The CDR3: CASSPMTGGKTGELFF. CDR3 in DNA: TGTGCCAGCAGCCCTATGACAGGGGGCAAAACCGGGGAGCTGTTTTTT.